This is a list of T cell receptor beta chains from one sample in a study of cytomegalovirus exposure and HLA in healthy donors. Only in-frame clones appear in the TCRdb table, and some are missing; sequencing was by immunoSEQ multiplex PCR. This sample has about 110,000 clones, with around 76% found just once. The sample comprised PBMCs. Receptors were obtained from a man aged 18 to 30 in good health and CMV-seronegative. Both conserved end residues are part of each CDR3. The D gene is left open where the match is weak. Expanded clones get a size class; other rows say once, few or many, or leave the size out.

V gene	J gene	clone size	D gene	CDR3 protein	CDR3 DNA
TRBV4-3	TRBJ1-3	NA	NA	CASSQEWGHSGNTIYF	TGCGCCAGCAGCCAAGAATGGGGGCACTCTGGAAACACCATATATTTT
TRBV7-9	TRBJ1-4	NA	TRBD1	CASSPGTVRSEKLFF	TGTGCCAGCAGCCCAGGGACAGTTCGGAGTGAAAAACTGTTTTTT
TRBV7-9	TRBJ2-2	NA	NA	CASSQPDRRSGELFF	TGTGCCAGCAGCCAACCCGACAGACGATCCGGGGAGCTGTTTTTT
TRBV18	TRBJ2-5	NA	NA	CASSPPYQETQYF	TGTGCCAGCTCACCACCCTATCAAGAGACCCAGTACTTC
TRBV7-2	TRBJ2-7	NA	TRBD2	CASSLGTRTYEQYF	TGTGCCAGCAGCTTAGGGACTAGAACCTACGAGCAGTACTTC
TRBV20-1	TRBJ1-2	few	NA	CSASGGVDYTF	TGCAGTGCTAGCGGGGGGGTGGACTACACCTTC
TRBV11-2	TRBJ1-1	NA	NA	CASSLDPGYTEAFF	TGTGCCAGCAGCTTAGATCCGGGGTACACTGAAGCTTTCTTT
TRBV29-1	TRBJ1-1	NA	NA	CSVEAGAKRLNTEAFF	TGCAGCGTTGAAGCAGGGGCTAAGCGCCTGAACACTGAAGCTTTCTTT
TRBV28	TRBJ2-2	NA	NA	CASSLTRAGNTGELFF	TGTGCCAGCAGCCTTACCCGGGCGGGGAACACCGGGGAGCTGTTTTTT
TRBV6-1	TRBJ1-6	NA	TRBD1	CASSEQTGGPSPLHF	TGTGCCAGCAGTGAACAGACAGGGGGCCCCTCACCCCTCCACTTT
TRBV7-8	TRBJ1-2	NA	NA	CASSLGQNYGYTF	TGTGCCAGCAGCTTAGGGCAGAACTATGGCTACACCTTC
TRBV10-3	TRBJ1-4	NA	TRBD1	CAIGTGNEKLFF	TGTGCCATCGGGACAGGAAATGAAAAACTGTTTTTT
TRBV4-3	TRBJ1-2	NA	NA	CASSQEAGGSSYGYTF	TGCGCCAGCAGCCAAGAAGCCGGCGGAAGCTCCTATGGCTACACCTTC
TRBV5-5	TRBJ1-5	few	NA	CASSLAQIGRSQPQHF	TGTGCCAGCAGCTTGGCACAAATAGGTAGGAGTCAGCCCCAGCATTTT
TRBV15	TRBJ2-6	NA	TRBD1	CATSRTPDRASGANVLTF	TGTGCCACCAGCAGAACCCCCGACAGGGCCTCTGGGGCCAACGTCCTGACTTTC
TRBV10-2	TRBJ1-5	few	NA	CASSESGGGNQPQHF	TGCGCCAGCAGTGAGTCAGGGGGGGGTAATCAGCCCCAGCATTTT
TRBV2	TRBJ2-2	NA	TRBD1	CASSVGQGYGELFF	TGTGCCAGCAGTGTAGGACAGGGGTACGGGGAGCTGTTTTTT
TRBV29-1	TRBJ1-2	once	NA	CSVQVANYGYTF	TGCAGCGTTCAAGTCGCTAACTATGGCTACACCTTC
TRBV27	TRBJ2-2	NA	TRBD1	CASSNLITGGVTGELFF	TGTGCCAGCAGCAACCTAATAACAGGGGGCGTCACCGGGGAGCTGTTTTTT
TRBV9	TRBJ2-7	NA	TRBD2	CASSVHPGTSGGYEQYF	TGTGCCAGCAGCGTCCACCCAGGGACTAGCGGGGGCTACGAGCAGTACTTC
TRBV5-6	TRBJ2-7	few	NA	CASSWRGSYEQYF	TGTGCCAGCAGCTGGAGGGGCTCCTACGAGCAGTACTTC
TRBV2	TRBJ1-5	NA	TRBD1	CASSLQGLPQPQHF	TGTGCCAGCAGCCTACAGGGGTTACCGCAGCCCCAGCATTTT
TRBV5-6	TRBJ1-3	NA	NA	CASSLASGNTIYF	TGTGCCAGCAGCCTGGCGTCTGGAAACACCATATATTTT